This T cell receptor beta chain was identified in a study of cytomegalovirus exposure and HLA in healthy donors. Overall study findings and caveats: An ancestry cluster, one associated with Asian ancestry, reportedly showed fewer N-insertions than the approximately 670-donor mean in a later analysis. In a later analysis, HLA-C alleles had the fewest associated TCRs, DRB1 alleles the most. Cytomegalovirus status, reportedly, was diagnosed with high specificity and sensitivity by the classifier. Later, an analysis showed that TCR beta chains associated with HLA were more clonally expanded than others that were equally common.

The PCR used 60 Vbeta and 13 Jbeta primers. The assay was immunoSEQ multiplex PCR, and TCRdb's table has in-frame clones only and misses some. Of about 57,000 clones in the sample, 70% to 75% were seen once. With respect to this clone: Its specificity is not known.

There are 14 residues in the CDR3. V gave up 0 bases and J gave up 7 bases, with 10 bases separating them. Germline V lookup: CDR1 MNHEY, CDR2 SVGAGI. Sample: PBMCs. The receptor was isolated from a man in his thirties or forties in good health and CMV-seropositive. The chain carries TRBV6-5 and TRBJ2-1, with D perhaps TRBD1 (5 bases). The chain's CDR3 is CASSYSPPGNEQFF. The DNA of the CDR3 is TGTGCCAGCAGTTACTCCCCACCAGGGAATGAGCAGTTCTTC.